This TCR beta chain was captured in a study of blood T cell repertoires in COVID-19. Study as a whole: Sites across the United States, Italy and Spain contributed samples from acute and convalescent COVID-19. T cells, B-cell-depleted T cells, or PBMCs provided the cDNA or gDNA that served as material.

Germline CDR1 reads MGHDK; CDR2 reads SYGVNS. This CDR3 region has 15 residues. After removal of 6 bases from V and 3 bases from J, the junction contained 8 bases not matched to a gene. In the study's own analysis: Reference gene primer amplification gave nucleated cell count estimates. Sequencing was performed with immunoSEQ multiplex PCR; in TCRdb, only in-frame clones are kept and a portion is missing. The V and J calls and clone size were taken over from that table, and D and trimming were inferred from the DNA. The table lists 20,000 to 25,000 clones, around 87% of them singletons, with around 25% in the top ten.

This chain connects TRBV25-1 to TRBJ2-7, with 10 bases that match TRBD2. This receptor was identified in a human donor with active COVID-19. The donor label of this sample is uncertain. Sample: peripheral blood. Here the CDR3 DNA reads TGTGCCAGCAGCCCGGCGGCTAGCGGGAGCTACGAGCAGTACTTC. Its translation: CASSPAASGSYEQYF.